The 3 T cell receptor beta chains listed next were all sequenced from one sample in a study of cytomegalovirus exposure and HLA in healthy donors. The PCR had 60 Vbeta and 13 Jbeta primers. The data were produced by immunoSEQ multiplex PCR, yet TCRdb's version contains in-frame clones alone and is incomplete. Of roughly 180,000 clones in the sample, about 85% were seen once. Sequencing was performed on PBMCs. The receptors come from a boy aged 2 to 9 in good health and CMV-seronegative.

This clone was counted between two and nine times. The rearrangement joins TRBV28 to TRBJ2-1; the match to TRBD1 covers 9 bases. This CDR3 has 11 residues. From germline, CDR1 is MDHEN and CDR2 SYDVKM. V was pared by 7 bases and J by 15 bases, with 7 bases of the junction left unmatched. CDR3 in amino acids: CASTAGTGWFF. Written as DNA, the CDR3 is TGTGCCAGCACCGCCGGGACAGGGTGGTTCTTC.

The chain has TRBV2 and TRBJ2-7, with TRBD1 matching over 8 bases. Germline assignment: CDR1 SNHLY and CDR2 FYNNEI. The CDR3 has 15 amino acids. Trimming took 2 bases from V and 0 from J; bases not matched to a gene: 3. DNA of the CDR3: TGTGCCAGCAGTGAAACAGGGACAGGCTCCTACGAGCAGTACTTC. It encodes CASSETGTGSYEQYF. The complete variable domain, with remaining parts taken from reference TRBV2 and TRBJ2-7, reads EPEVTQTPSHQVTQMGQEVILRCVPISNHLYFYWYRQILGQKVEFLVSFYNNEISEKSEIFDDQFSVERPDGSNFTLKIRSTKLEDSAMYFCASSETGTGSYEQYFGPGTRLTVT.

The genes are TRBV28 and TRBJ2-5; tentatively, D is TRBD1 (5 bases). The CDR3 has 13 residues. With 6 bases removed from V and 3 bases from J, the gap between germline ends came to 11 bases. The germline CDR1 and CDR2 sequences are MDHEN and SYDVKM. The CDR3 reads CASSYIGEETQYF. The DNA for the CDR3 is TGTGCCAGCAGCTATATAGGGGAAGAGACCCAGTACTTC.